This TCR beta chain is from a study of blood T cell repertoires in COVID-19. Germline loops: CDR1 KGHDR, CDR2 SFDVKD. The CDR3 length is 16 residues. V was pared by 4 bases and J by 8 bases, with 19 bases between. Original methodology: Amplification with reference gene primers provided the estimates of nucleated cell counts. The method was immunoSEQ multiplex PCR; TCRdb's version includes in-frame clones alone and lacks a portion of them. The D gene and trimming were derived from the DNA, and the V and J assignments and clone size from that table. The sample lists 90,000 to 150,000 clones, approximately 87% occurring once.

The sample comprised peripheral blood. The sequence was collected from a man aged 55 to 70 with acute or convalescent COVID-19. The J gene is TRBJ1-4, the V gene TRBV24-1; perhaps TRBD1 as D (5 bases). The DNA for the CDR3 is TGTGCCACCAGTGAGAGACAGCCGAATGGCCGGGAAAAACTGTTTTTT. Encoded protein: CATSERQPNGREKLFF.